The rows below give T cell receptor beta chains drawn from one sample of a study of T cell clonotyping in hematopoietic cell transplantation. The assay was immunoSEQ multiplex PCR, and TCRdb's table has in-frame clones only and misses some. The top ten clones hold under 25% of a sample with under 9,000 clones, 60% to 80% of them seen once. The specimen comprised peripheral blood mononuclear cells, sampled 100 days after allogeneic stem cell transplant. Source of these receptors: a male patient between 55 and 70 years old who had an allogeneic stem cell transplant from an unrelated donor, so the T cells may come from the graft donor. Some clones in this sample may be carry-over from other donors' samples. CDR3s leave out the opening cysteine and the closing phenylalanine or tryptophan. Fields, in order: J gene, V gene, D gene, CDR3 protein. A D gene is named only where the DNA matches it firmly.

>TRBJ2-7|TRBV4-1|.
ATRGLRGGSYEQY
>TRBJ1-2|TRBV27|.
ASSWDTTRGYT
>TRBJ1-3|TRBV27|TRBD1
ASSEDRSTGNTIY
>TRBJ1-1|TRBV7-6|TRBD1
ASSFRTGMNTEAF
>TRBJ2-5|TRBV30|.
AWSRYRDKIRQETQY
>TRBJ2-7|TRBV6-6|.
ASSDAAKQY
>TRBJ1-2|TRBV6-1|TRBD1
ASSEGGQQLYGYT
>TRBJ1-5|TRBV1|.
TSSQYGCNQPQH
>TRBJ1-2|TRBV5-6|.
ASSSPGESYGYT
>TRBJ1-2|TRBV5-5|TRBD1
ASSTDRGRYGYT
>TRBJ2-3|TRBV7-2|.
ASSGDRSNTQY
>TRBJ1-1|TRBV6-5|.
ASSYSWATEAF
>TRBJ2-6|TRBV4-2|.
ASSQDGAQSLSGANVLT
>TRBJ1-3|TRBV11-2|TRBD1
ASSQGQGITGNTIY
>TRBJ2-1|TRBV23-1|TRBD2
ASSHPGEGYNEQF
>TRBJ2-2|TRBV25-1|TRBD2
AKGQREGRLNTGELF
>TRBJ2-2|TRBV27|.
ASSLSGELF
>TRBJ2-2|TRBV6-5|.
AISDIVNTGELF
>TRBJ2-2|TRBV19|.
ASSINHLRAGELF
>TRBJ2-3|TRBV5-1|.
ASSLEFRTDTQY
>TRBJ2-7|TRBV6-1|.
ASSTSGRIYEQY
>TRBJ2-1|TRBV6-1|.
ASEGVYNEQF
>TRBJ2-1|TRBV1|.
TSSQKGSHGNEQF
>TRBJ2-1|TRBV19|TRBD2
ASSILAGGYEQF
>TRBJ2-7|TRBV14|.
ASSPGYRYEQY
>TRBJ1-5|TRBV5-8|TRBD1
ASSPDRIDHQPQH
>TRBJ1-1|TRBV7-9|.
ASSRTIEAF
>TRBJ1-2|TRBV6-5|TRBD1
ASSTGQDYGYT
>TRBJ2-7|TRBV30|.
AWRVAYEQY
>TRBJ2-1|TRBV6-6|TRBD1
ASSTGGTTYNEQF
>TRBJ2-1|TRBV9|.
ASSVLWGPGSEQF
>TRBJ2-1|TRBV7-2|TRBD2
ASSLAREWEQF
>TRBJ2-7|TRBV29-1|TRBD1
SVERSGAGGSYEQY
>TRBJ2-7|TRBV27|.
ASSLTAPGAYEQY
>TRBJ1-1|TRBV27|.
ASMPGGHTEAF
>TRBJ1-2|TRBV27|.
ASSFGVYYGYT
>TRBJ1-1|TRBV5-1|.
ASSLGTEAF
>TRBJ2-2|TRBV6-5|TRBD1
ASSRDRFTGELF
>TRBJ1-1|TRBV6-5|.
ASSYEGRLEAF
>TRBJ1-2|TRBV6-5|TRBD1
ASKRQGATGYT